A selection of T cell receptor beta chains follows, all from one sample in a study of blood T cell repertoires in COVID-19. Assay: immunoSEQ multiplex PCR; the TCRdb copy retains only in-frame clones and omits some. The sample records about 370,000 clones, about nine tenths being singletons. Source material: PBMCs or T cells enriched from blood (not recorded which). All receptors come from a woman aged 25 to 39 who had recovered from COVID-19. Both conserved end residues are part of each CDR3. Each record gives: J gene, clone size, V gene, D gene, CDR3 DNA, CDR3 protein. A D gene is named only where the DNA matches it firmly. The size field is filled for only some rows; it gives once, few, many or a size class.

j_call: TRBJ1-4
clone_size: NA
v_call: TRBV10-3
d_call: TRBD1
cdr3_nt: TGTGCCATCAGTGAGTCCGGACAGGGCGATGAAAAACTGTTTTTT
cdr3_aa: CAISESGQGDEKLFF

j_call: TRBJ1-1
clone_size: NA
v_call: TRBV19
d_call: NA
cdr3_nt: TGTGCCAGTAGTATTCCCCAGGGTGAAGCTTTCTTT
cdr3_aa: CASSIPQGEAFF

j_call: TRBJ1-5
clone_size: few
v_call: TRBV19
d_call: NA
cdr3_nt: TGTGCCAGTAGTATAAGTCCCTCCACAGGCGGGATGCGCCAGCCCCAGCATTTT
cdr3_aa: CASSISPSTGGMRQPQHF

j_call: TRBJ2-7
clone_size: NA
v_call: TRBV11-2
d_call: NA
cdr3_nt: TGTGCCAGCAGCCCAGGGGTGGCCTACGAGCAGTACTTC
cdr3_aa: CASSPGVAYEQYF

j_call: TRBJ1-2
clone_size: NA
v_call: TRBV18
d_call: TRBD1
cdr3_nt: TGTGCCAGCTCAGGGGACAGATACCTCTATGGCTACACCTTC
cdr3_aa: CASSGDRYLYGYTF

j_call: TRBJ2-3
clone_size: NA
v_call: TRBV4-3
d_call: TRBD2
cdr3_nt: TGCGCCAGCAGCCAAGGACCTAGCGGGGGCACAGATACGCAGTATTTT
cdr3_aa: CASSQGPSGGTDTQYF

j_call: TRBJ2-7
clone_size: NA
v_call: TRBV28
d_call: NA
cdr3_nt: TGTGCCAGCAGTTTCCTAAGCTCCTACGAGCAGTACTTC
cdr3_aa: CASSFLSSYEQYF

j_call: TRBJ1-2
clone_size: NA
v_call: TRBV12-3/TRBV12-4
d_call: NA
cdr3_nt: TGTGCCAGCAGTCAAACTAACTATGGCTACACCTTC
cdr3_aa: CASSQTNYGYTF

j_call: TRBJ2-7
clone_size: NA
v_call: TRBV10-2
d_call: TRBD2
cdr3_nt: TGCGCCAGCAGTGGACTAGCGGGCGGCCACGAGCAGTACTTC
cdr3_aa: CASSGLAGGHEQYF

j_call: TRBJ2-2
clone_size: NA
v_call: TRBV7-2
d_call: NA
cdr3_nt: TGTGCCAGCAGCTTCCTAGAAAACACCGGGGAGCTGTTTTTT
cdr3_aa: CASSFLENTGELFF

j_call: TRBJ2-7
clone_size: NA
v_call: TRBV28
d_call: NA
cdr3_nt: TGTGCCAGCAGTTTTTTCCTCCGGGGGTTCTCCTACGAGCAGTACTTC
cdr3_aa: CASSFFLRGFSYEQYF

j_call: TRBJ1-1
clone_size: NA
v_call: TRBV7-3
d_call: NA
cdr3_nt: TGTGCCAGCAGCTCGGGACTAACGGGCGCTGAAGCTTTCTTT
cdr3_aa: CASSSGLTGAEAFF

j_call: TRBJ1-2
clone_size: NA
v_call: TRBV2
d_call: NA
cdr3_nt: TGTGCCAGCGGCCGGGAGCCAGGTTACTATGGCTACACCTTC
cdr3_aa: CASGREPGYYGYTF

j_call: TRBJ2-1
clone_size: NA
v_call: TRBV10-3
d_call: TRBD2
cdr3_nt: TGTGCCACCGGCGCTAGCGGGGCCTATGAGCAGTTCTTC
cdr3_aa: CATGASGAYEQFF

j_call: TRBJ2-1
clone_size: NA
v_call: TRBV14
d_call: TRBD2
cdr3_nt: TGTGCCAGCAGCCAAGAAACGGCGGGAGTCCCACGGGGTGAGCAGTTCTTC
cdr3_aa: CASSQETAGVPRGEQFF

j_call: TRBJ1-2
clone_size: NA
v_call: TRBV7-9
d_call: NA
cdr3_nt: TGTGCCAGCAGCTTACTGGCGGATCCGAGCGGGCTACTTAACTATGGCTACACCTTC
cdr3_aa: CASSLLADPSGLLNYGYTF

j_call: TRBJ2-1
clone_size: NA
v_call: TRBV19
d_call: TRBD2
cdr3_nt: TGTGCCAGTAGTCCGGGACTAGCGGTCGATGAGCAGTTCTTC
cdr3_aa: CASSPGLAVDEQFF

j_call: TRBJ1-3
clone_size: once
v_call: TRBV2
d_call: TRBD1
cdr3_nt: TGTGCCAGCAGTTCGACAGGGGGGATTGGAAACACCATATATTTT
cdr3_aa: CASSSTGGIGNTIYF

j_call: TRBJ1-4
clone_size: NA
v_call: TRBV5-1
d_call: TRBD1
cdr3_nt: TGCGCCAGCAGCTTGGGCCCAGGGGGGAATGAAAAACTGTTTTTT
cdr3_aa: CASSLGPGGNEKLFF

j_call: TRBJ2-7
clone_size: once
v_call: TRBV19
d_call: NA
cdr3_nt: TGTGCCAGTAGTATGACAGGCCGATCCTACGAGCAGTACTTC
cdr3_aa: CASSMTGRSYEQYF

j_call: TRBJ1-1
clone_size: NA
v_call: TRBV5-1
d_call: NA
cdr3_nt: TGCGCCAGCAGCGACCGACCGGGGATGATCTCTGAAGCTTTCTTT
cdr3_aa: CASSDRPGMISEAFF

j_call: TRBJ2-4
clone_size: NA
v_call: TRBV25-1
d_call: TRBD2
cdr3_nt: TGTGCCAGCAGTGAATGGGGGGGTAAAAACATTCAGTACTTC
cdr3_aa: CASSEWGGKNIQYF

j_call: TRBJ2-1
clone_size: NA
v_call: TRBV6-1
d_call: NA
cdr3_nt: TGTGCCAGCAGTGAAATCGGGACCACCGGGGAGGCGTTCTTC
cdr3_aa: CASSEIGTTGEAFF

j_call: TRBJ2-7
clone_size: NA
v_call: TRBV30
d_call: TRBD1
cdr3_nt: TGTGCCTGGATTAAACCGGGACAGGGTACCTACGAGCAGTACTTC
cdr3_aa: CAWIKPGQGTYEQYF

j_call: TRBJ2-1
clone_size: NA
v_call: TRBV24-1
d_call: NA
cdr3_nt: TGTGCCACCAGTGATCGAGGGGGCTCCTACAATGAGCAGTTCTTC
cdr3_aa: CATSDRGGSYNEQFF

j_call: TRBJ2-1
clone_size: NA
v_call: TRBV5-6
d_call: NA
cdr3_nt: TGTGCCAGCAGCTTGGGGGGGACTCATGAGCAGTTCTTC
cdr3_aa: CASSLGGTHEQFF

j_call: TRBJ1-1
clone_size: NA
v_call: TRBV7-2
d_call: TRBD1
cdr3_nt: TGTGCCAGCAGCTTGGGCAGGGGGATGAACACTGAAGCTTTCTTT
cdr3_aa: CASSLGRGMNTEAFF

j_call: TRBJ1-5
clone_size: NA
v_call: TRBV15
d_call: TRBD1
cdr3_nt: TGTGCCACCAGCAGGCCTGGGGACAGGGACTATAGCAATCAGCCCCAGCATTTT
cdr3_aa: CATSRPGDRDYSNQPQHF

j_call: TRBJ1-6
clone_size: once
v_call: TRBV28
d_call: NA
cdr3_nt: TGTGCCAGCAGTTTAGGGGCAGCCTATAATTCACCCCTCCACTTT
cdr3_aa: CASSLGAAYNSPLHF

j_call: TRBJ1-4
clone_size: NA
v_call: TRBV9
d_call: NA
cdr3_nt: TGTGCCAGCAGCGTAGTAGCCACCGGAGAAAAACTGTTTTTT
cdr3_aa: CASSVVATGEKLFF

j_call: TRBJ1-5
clone_size: NA
v_call: TRBV28
d_call: NA
cdr3_nt: TGTGCCAGCAGACAACCGCCTAGCAATCAGCCCCAGCATTTT
cdr3_aa: CASRQPPSNQPQHF

j_call: TRBJ2-3
clone_size: NA
v_call: TRBV3-1/TRBV3-2
d_call: NA
cdr3_nt: TGTGCCAGCAGCCAAGGGGGGGGCGCAGGTGGTACGCAGTATTTT
cdr3_aa: CASSQGGGAGGTQYF

j_call: TRBJ1-3
clone_size: NA
v_call: TRBV9
d_call: TRBD1
cdr3_nt: TGTGCCAGCAGCACGCGGACAGGGCTAGGAGGAAACACCATATATTTT
cdr3_aa: CASSTRTGLGGNTIYF

j_call: TRBJ2-2
clone_size: NA
v_call: TRBV3-1/TRBV3-2
d_call: TRBD2
cdr3_nt: TGTGCCAGCAGCCCTAGACTAGCGGGGTTATCGAACACCGGGGAGCTGTTTTTT
cdr3_aa: CASSPRLAGLSNTGELFF

j_call: TRBJ2-1
clone_size: NA
v_call: TRBV9
d_call: TRBD2
cdr3_nt: TGTGCCAGCAGCGTGCGGCTAGCGGGGACCTACAATGAGCAGTTCTTC
cdr3_aa: CASSVRLAGTYNEQFF

j_call: TRBJ2-3
clone_size: NA
v_call: TRBV27
d_call: TRBD2
cdr3_nt: TGTGCCAGCAGTACCACGGGACTAGCTGCAAATACGCAGTATTTT
cdr3_aa: CASSTTGLAANTQYF

j_call: TRBJ1-1
clone_size: NA
v_call: TRBV30
d_call: NA
cdr3_nt: TGTGCCAGCAACAGGGTGAACACTGAAGCTTTCTTT
cdr3_aa: CASNRVNTEAFF

j_call: TRBJ2-1
clone_size: NA
v_call: TRBV29-1
d_call: TRBD1
cdr3_nt: TGCAGCGTTGTGTCGGGACAGCCCTACAATGAGCAGTTCTTC
cdr3_aa: CSVVSGQPYNEQFF

j_call: TRBJ2-5
clone_size: NA
v_call: TRBV11-1
d_call: TRBD2
cdr3_nt: TGTGCCAGCAGCCGGGGACTAGCGGGGGATGAAGAGACCCAGTACTTC
cdr3_aa: CASSRGLAGDEETQYF

j_call: TRBJ2-2
clone_size: NA
v_call: TRBV19
d_call: NA
cdr3_nt: TGTGCCAGTAGTATGCAGGGTGCCGGGGAGCTGTTTTTT
cdr3_aa: CASSMQGAGELFF

j_call: TRBJ1-1
clone_size: many
v_call: TRBV5-1
d_call: NA
cdr3_nt: TGCGCCAGCAGCTTGGATGTCTGGGAGAGCACTGAAGCTTTCTTT
cdr3_aa: CASSLDVWESTEAFF

j_call: TRBJ2-5
clone_size: once
v_call: TRBV5-4
d_call: TRBD1
cdr3_nt: TGTGCCAGCAGCCCACTCAGGGGGTGGGAGACCCAGTACTTC
cdr3_aa: CASSPLRGWETQYF

j_call: TRBJ2-3
clone_size: NA
v_call: TRBV6-2/TRBV6-3
d_call: TRBD2
cdr3_nt: TGTGCCAGCAGTTACGGGACTAGCGGAGGAGTTACGCAGTATTTT
cdr3_aa: CASSYGTSGGVTQYF

j_call: TRBJ2-7
clone_size: NA
v_call: TRBV29-1
d_call: TRBD2
cdr3_nt: TGCAGCGTTGAAAGGAGGGCTAGCGGGAGCTACGAGCAGTACTTC
cdr3_aa: CSVERRASGSYEQYF

j_call: TRBJ2-7
clone_size: NA
v_call: TRBV29-1
d_call: NA
cdr3_nt: TGCAGCGTGGAGGACAGTTGGAGCTCCTACGAGCAGTACTTC
cdr3_aa: CSVEDSWSSYEQYF

j_call: TRBJ2-7
clone_size: NA
v_call: TRBV7-9
d_call: NA
cdr3_nt: TGTGCCAGCAGCTTGGCAGAATTCTACGAGCAGTACTTC
cdr3_aa: CASSLAEFYEQYF

j_call: TRBJ2-1
clone_size: NA
v_call: TRBV5-1
d_call: NA
cdr3_nt: TGCGCCAGCAGCCCCCGGACAGATCGACATGAGCAGTTCTTC
cdr3_aa: CASSPRTDRHEQFF